This T cell receptor (beta chain) was captured in a study of T cell responses to AZD1222 COVID-19 vaccine (dated by TCRdb to the early 2020s). In terms of the full investigation: Because spike-specific TCR depth and breadth did not differ between the two schedules, AZD1222 recipients who got a second dose at roughly 4 weeks were pooled with those who got a second dose at roughly 12 weeks. A total of approximately 230 trial participants underwent TCR sequencing, of whom some 210 received two doses of AZD1222 and some 26 received two doses of the MenACWY control vaccine. Trial participants were enrolled into age subgroups of 18-55, 56-69 and 70-plus years, which contained roughly 150, 30 and 60 TCR-sequenced participants, respectively. Beyond this particular receptor, the publication reports: In the small 56-69-year group, the increase in depth fell short of significance, most likely because of low power. Conclusions about previously exposed vaccinees are limited because only five or six AZD1222 recipients were SARS-CoV-2 seropositive at baseline. Because no samples from the day 14 peak response were available, repertoires could be characterized only after the peak T cell response. Participants were mostly white British and included more females than males, and it was suggested by the authors that clonal diversity may have been underestimated. A significant rise in spike-specific TCR breadth and depth was observed after two AZD1222 doses relative to day 0 and relative to MenACWY recipients. Epitopes outside the regions mutated in the B.1.351 and B.1.1.7 variants were reportedly recognized by nearly half of the unique spike-specific TCRs. The vaccine-associated CD4 TCRs covered the entire spike protein, and the dominant responses fell in regions 160-218 and 743-854.

On this clone: The clone's antigen remains unknown. One base away there is no much larger clone; base qualities are not given.

The CDR3 regions of human TCRbeta chains were subjected to immunosequencing. On the study's bioinformatics: Repertoire TCRs were matched against a reference library of SARS-CoV-2-specific TCRs generated with the MIRA antigen-specificity platform. Breadth meant the fraction of unique TCRs that were SARS-CoV-2-associated, whereas depth meant the fraction of total T cells that were SARS-CoV-2-associated. Using the MIRA data, every spike-specific TCR was mapped to the spike region that the TCR reacted to and assigned to either a CD4 or a CD8 class. Log10-transformed breadth and depth values were compared by one-way ANOVA with Sidak's multiple comparisons tests. The table was pulled from immuneACCESS by TCRdb, which kept in-frame rearrangements only. Such tables lose some clones; where checked, under half of the loss comes from unresolved V genes, and the rest has no known cause. That table supplies the V and J calls and clone size; D and trimming were determined from the DNA. This sample is represented by 150,000 to 200,000 clones; 85% to 95% of them were singletons. Of the sample, about 10% falls within the top ten clones.

CDR3 length: 15 amino acids, cysteine to phenylalanine. Kept here is only the CDR3 DNA, which spans 45 bases and is read in frame from base 1. Cut back by 4 bases and 4 bases, the V and J ends lie 14 bases apart. According to the germline V gene, CDR1 reads SGHTA and CDR2 reads FQGNSA. The time point label here, explained by the study, means: baseline before first vaccination. Vaccinee samples came from UK trials COV001 and COV002, including a single-blind randomized controlled phase 2/3 trial of AZD1222 (ChAdOx1 nCoV-19) in healthy adults. Trial participant PBMC samples were collected at day 0 and day 28 after the second dose for TCRbeta chain sequencing.

The V gene is TRBV7-2 and the J gene is TRBJ1-5, with TRBD1 tentatively as D gene (5 bases match). This TCR was sampled from an adult in good health. This specimen was peripheral blood, taken on day 0 of AZD1222 vaccination. The DNA reads TGTGCCAGCAGCTCTACCCCCGGGACGAATCAGCCCCAGCATTTT. It translates to CASSSTPGTNQPQHF.